This record concerns one T cell receptor beta chain sequence. Trimming took 6 bases from V and 3 from J, leaving 14 bases between them. The CDR3 extends over 14 amino acids. CDR1 is SEHNR, CDR2 FQNEAQ, per germline (reference sequence). Sequenced by immunoSEQ multiplex PCR; TCRdb stores in-frame clones only, minus some. The sample includes 15,000 to 20,000 clones, under 85% seen only once; the top ten take 15% to 20%. This sample is part of a study of PD-1 and CTLA-4 blockade in melanoma. This TCR came from a human donor with melanoma. This chain connects TRBV7-9 to TRBJ1-2, with no clear D. Specimen: CD8+ T cells from peripheral blood, collected before anti-PD-1 treatment. The CDR3: CASSPQGWDYGYTF. DNA for the CDR3: TGTGCCAGCAGTCCGCAAGGGTGGGACTATGGCTACACCTTC. The complete variable domain, with remaining parts taken from reference TRBV7-9 and TRBJ1-2, reads DTGVSQNPRHKITKRGQNVTFRCDPISEHNRLYWYRQTLGQGPEFLTYFQNEAQLEKSRLLSDRFSAERPKGSFSTLEIQRTEQGDSAMYLCASSPQGWDYGYTFGSGTRLTVV.